This TCR beta chain was identified during a study of beta chain features in type 1 diabetes. In its sample, this clone was seen a few times. The whole isolated RNA underwent reverse transcription, so sequencing captured expressed TCRB transcripts. The assay was immunoSEQ multiplex PCR, and TCRdb's table has in-frame clones only and misses some. Of hundreds of thousands of clones in the sample, around a sixth were seen once. Germline CDR1 reads LNHDA; CDR2 reads SQIVND (reference sequence). Trimming cost V 6 bases and J 6 bases; bases outside gene matches: 7. This CDR3 has 13 residues. The sequencing sample was made of naive CD4+ T cells from blood. This receptor was identified in a man aged 18 to 35 in good health. The rearrangement joins TRBV19 to TRBJ1-2; 7 bases are a match to TRBD1. The CDR3 loop is CASSNDRVDGYTF. The CDR3 DNA reads as TGTGCCAGTAGCAACGACAGGGTTGATGGCTACACCTTC. The full variable domain, in which reference TRBV19 and TRBJ1-2 provide the parts outside the CDR3, is DGGITQSPKYLFRKEGQNVTLSCEQNLNHDAMYWYRQDPGQGLRLIYYSQIVNDFQKGDIAEGYSVSREKKESFPLTVTSAQKNPTAFYLCASSNDRVDGYTFGSGTRLTVV.